This entry lists 10 T cell receptor beta chains sequenced from one sample in a study of shared clonotypes between healthy human individuals. Sequencing used immunoSEQ multiplex PCR; TCRdb keeps in-frame clones, though not all of them. Here the sample spans some 2,500,000 clones, 93% being singletons. The sequenced sample consisted of naive CD4+ T cells from PBMCs. Noted subset: CD45RA+ positively selected. Source of these receptors: a man between 18 and 29 years old in good health. Some clones in this sample may be carry-over from other donors' samples.

The chain carries TRBV27 and TRBJ1-1; 7 bases line up with TRBD1. This CDR3 comprises 18 residues. V shed 4 bases, J shed 2 bases, and the junction held 16 bases outside the gene matches. Germline CDR1 and CDR2: MNHEY and SMNVEV (reference sequence). The CDR3 DNA reads as TGTGCCAGCAGTTCTCAAAGAAGATGGGACAGTAAAAACACTGAAGCTTTCTTT. Translation: CASSSQRRWDSKNTEAFF.

The J gene is TRBJ1-5, the V gene TRBV19; unclear D gene. Germline V gives CDR1 LNHDA, CDR2 SQIVND (reference sequence). V was pared by 3 bases and J by 4 bases, with 7 bases between. The CDR3 is 13 amino acids. CDR3 region: CASSMWGNQPQHF. CDR3 DNA sequence: TGTGCCAGTAGTATGTGGGGTAATCAGCCCCAGCATTTT. The variable domain in full, completed from reference TRBV19 and TRBJ1-5, reads DGGITQSPKYLFRKEGQNVTLSCEQNLNHDAMYWYRQDPGQGLRLIYYSQIVNDFQKGDIAEGYSVSREKKESFPLTVTSAQKNPTAFYLCASSMWGNQPQHFGDGTRLSIL.

The chain uses TRBV6-1 and TRBJ1-5; D perhaps matches TRBD1 (6 bases). CDR3 length: 14 amino acids. V was cut by 3 bases and J by 5 bases, with 11 bases left in between. In germline, CDR1 is MNHNS, CDR2 SASEGT. CDR3 loop: CASSEQQGDQPQHF. The CDR3 DNA reads TGTGCCAGCAGTGAGCAACAGGGAGATCAGCCCCAGCATTTT.

This clone came up once. V usage is TRBV6-5 and J usage is TRBJ1-2, with D perhaps TRBD1 (6 bases). The CDR3 covers 14 residues. Trimming took 7 bases from V and 8 from J, leaving 20 bases between them. CDR1 and CDR2 (germline): MNHEY, SVGAGI. CDR3 residues: CASNPKQGPGGYTF. CDR3 nucleotide sequence: TGTGCCAGCAATCCTAAACAGGGCCCGGGGGGCTACACCTTC.

The gene calls are TRBV10-3 and TRBJ2-3, with D perhaps matching TRBD1 (5 bases). Germline assignment: CDR1 ENHRY and CDR2 SYGVKD. This CDR3 region has 13 residues. Trimming left V 2 bases short and J 5 bases short, with 8 bases between. CDR3 region: CAISERGQDTQYF. DNA of the CDR3: TGTGCCATCAGTGAGAGGGGTCAAGATACGCAGTATTTT.

This sequence joins TRBV28 and TRBJ1-1, with 7 bases that match TRBD1. The length of the CDR3 is 16 residues. J lost 6 bases, V lost 6 bases, and 16 bases had no gene match. The germline V gene encodes CDR1 MDHEN and CDR2 SYDVKM. CDR3 DNA: TGTGCCAGCAGCTCAGCGTCGAATGGACAGGCCGCTGAAGCTTTCTTT. As protein: CASSSASNGQAAEAFF.

This chain links TRBV5-1 with TRBJ2-1, with a possible D match to TRBD1 (6 bases). V lost 0 bases to trimming and J lost 3 bases, with 7 bases between them. The CDR3 contains 14 residues. Germline assignment: CDR1 SGHRS and CDR2 YFSETQ. This chain's CDR3 is CASSLEQGYNEQFF. The CDR3, as DNA: TGCGCCAGCAGCTTGGAACAGGGCTACAATGAGCAGTTCTTC.

The chain uses TRBV30 and TRBJ1-5; D gene uncertain. The CDR3 runs 14 residues. Per the germline V gene, CDR1 is GTSNPN and CDR2 is SVGIG (reference sequence). Trimming removed 3 bases from V and 0 bases from J, with 9 bases in between. The CDR3 nucleotides are TGTGCCTGGAGGAAACAGCATAGCAATCAGCCCCAGCATTTT. It translates to CAWRKQHSNQPQHF.

The gene calls are TRBV18 and TRBJ2-3; no reliable D call. CDR3 length: 12 residues. Trimming left V 5 bases short and J 2 bases short, with 5 bases between. Germline CDR1 KGHSH, CDR2 LQKENI. The CDR3 sequence: CASSKDTDTQYF. Here the CDR3 DNA reads TGTGCCAGCTCAAAGGACACAGATACGCAGTATTTT.

In its sample, this clone was seen a few times. V usage is TRBV28 and J usage is TRBJ1-1; weak D call: TRBD1 (6 bases). Germline assignment: CDR1 MDHEN and CDR2 SYDVKM. The CDR3 runs 10 residues. Trimming pared 6 bases from V and 7 bases from J, leaving 6 bases between. CDR3 loop: CASRQGEAFF. The DNA of the CDR3 is TGTGCCAGCAGACAGGGTGAAGCTTTCTTT.